One and the same sample provided the 4 T cell receptor beta chains below, sequenced in a study of CD8+CD57+ T cells in acquired aplastic anemia. Genomic DNA, the template, was used for profiling of the TCR beta VDJ and CDR3. TCRdb passed the reads through MiXCR, listing each CDR3 protein once. Here the sample spans a few hundred thousand distinct CDR3 sequences, over 60% being singletons. Input material: sorted CD4+, CD8+, or CD8+CD57+ T cells (not recorded which) from PBMCs. The receptors were sampled from a human donor in good health.

This clonotype has a single count. A read error may be the cause here, since a much bigger clone is one base away. The genes are TRBV6-2 or TRBV6-3 and TRBJ1-1; D is unclear. The germline V gene encodes CDR1 MNHEY and CDR2 SVGEGT. This CDR3 contains 15 residues. Trimming removed 2 bases at V and 3 bases at J, with 13 bases between. The CDR3 here is CASSYRRQMDTEAFF. For the CDR3, the DNA is TGTGCCAGCAGTTACCGGCGGCAGATGGACACTGAAGCTTTCTTT.

This clonotype occurred a few times. V gene TRBV24-1 combines with J gene TRBJ1-4, with D perhaps matching TRBD1 (6 bases). The CDR3 has 13 residues. Germline V lookup: CDR1 KGHDR, CDR2 SFDVKD. The V and J ends lost 6 bases and 6 bases respectively, with 10 bases between them. In nucleotides, the CDR3 is TGTGCCACCAGTTCAGGGGTCGATGAAAAACTGTTTTTT. Translation gives CATSSGVDEKLFF.

The chain recombines TRBV6-6 with TRBJ2-3, with 8 bases aligning to TRBD2. V dropped 5 bases and J dropped 6; count of bases not matched to a gene: 10. Germline CDR1 MNHNY, CDR2 SVGAGI (reference sequence). This CDR3 region has 15 residues. CDR3 protein: CASSEEGGGLDTQYF. Written as DNA, the CDR3 is TGTGCCAGCAGTGAAGAGGGCGGGGGGTTGGATACGCAGTATTTT.

As concerns this clonotype: The junction departs from germline at one end; a sequencing error may be responsible. This sequence joins TRBV7-3 and TRBJ2-7, with D perhaps TRBD2 (7 bases). The CDR3 has 13 amino acids. Per the germline V gene, CDR1 is SGHTA and CDR2 is FQGTGA. The CDR3 here is CASSLGGGYELYF. CDR3 in DNA: TGTGCCAGCAGCCTGGGGGGGGGCTACGAGCTGTACTTC. The variable domain in full, completed from reference TRBV7-3 and TRBJ2-7, reads GAGVSQTPSNKVTEKGKYVELRCDPISGHTALYWYRQSLGQGPEFLIYFQGTGAADDSGLPNDRFFAVRPEGSVSTLKIQRTERGDSAVYLCASSLGGGYELYFGPGTRLTVT.